One and the same sample provided the 10 T cell receptor beta chains below, sequenced in a study of T cell responses to AZD1222 COVID-19 vaccine. Sequencing was performed with immunoSEQ multiplex PCR; in TCRdb, only in-frame clones are kept and a portion is missing. The sample includes 90,000 to 120,000 clones, approximately 93% seen only once; the top ten take 4% to 5.5%. Here the sequenced sample was peripheral blood, taken on day 0 of AZD1222 vaccination. Receptor source: an adult in good health.

With regard to this clone: One end of the junction does not line up with germline, which may come from a read error. The chain is built from TRBV5-1 and TRBJ2-2; the match to TRBD1 covers 7 bases. Germline CDR1 is SGHRS and CDR2 is YFSETQ. The CDR3 is 14 residues long. The CDR3 coding sequence is TGCGCCAGCAGTTTGGGACAGACCACCGGGGAGCTGTTTTTT. It is translated as CASSLGQTTGELFF.

This chain links TRBV5-4 with TRBJ2-3; TRBD2 is a possible D gene (5 bases). Germline loops: CDR1 SGHNT, CDR2 YYREEE (reference sequence). The CDR3 is 17 residues long. V dropped 0 bases and J dropped 0 bases, with 14 bases sitting between them. CDR3 sequence: CASSLDPSGLSTDTQYF. CDR3 coding DNA: TGTGCCAGCAGCTTGGATCCGAGCGGTCTAAGCACAGATACGCAGTATTTT.

This chain joins TRBV7-2 and TRBJ1-5, with TRBD1 identical over 9 bases. Germline assignment: CDR1 SGHTA and CDR2 FQGNSA. This CDR3 contains 13 residues. Trimming at V came to 5 bases and at J to 7 bases, leaving 3 bases not matched to a gene. The CDR3 protein is CASSKDRGQPQHF. For the CDR3, the DNA is TGTGCCAGCAGCAAGGACAGGGGACAGCCCCAGCATTTT.

There are a few counts of this clone. This chain links TRBV2 with TRBJ2-3; 9 nucleotides line up with TRBD2. The germline gives CDR1 SNHLY, CDR2 FYNNEI. The CDR3 loop spans 15 amino acids. The J segment lost 2 bases and the V segment lost 4 bases, leaving 4 bases of the junction unmatched. DNA for the CDR3: TGTGCCAGCAGTGGACTAGCGGACTCCACAGATACGCAGTATTTT. Protein product: CASSGLADSTDTQYF.

This clone was observed once. V and J are TRBV7-8 and TRBJ2-7, with TRBD2 matching over 8 bases. V lost 2 bases and J lost 4; bases outside the gene matches: 7. Germline V gene lookup returns CDR1 SGHVS and CDR2 FQNEAQ. This CDR3 is built from 15 residues. The CDR3 region has the DNA TGTGCCAGCAGCTTATTGCCGAGCGGGAGTTACGAGCAGTACTTC. Translation gives CASSLLPSGSYEQYF.

This chain connects TRBV7-9 to TRBJ2-3, with 8 bases identical to TRBD2. The CDR3 runs to 12 residues. From germline, CDR1 is SEHNR and CDR2 FQNEAQ (reference sequence). Trimming removed 1 base from V and 12 bases from J; junction bases left unmatched: 3. CDR3 DNA: TGTGCCAGCAGCTTAGTGGGACTAGGTCAGTATTTT. Amino acid sequence: CASSLVGLGQYF. Full variable domain (remainder filled in from reference TRBV7-9 and TRBJ2-3): DTGVSQNPRHKITKRGQNVTFRCDPISEHNRLYWYRQTLGQGPEFLTYFQNEAQLEKSRLLSDRFSAERPKGSFSTLEIQRTEQGDSAMYLCASSLVGLGQYFGPGTRLTVL.

This chain's CDR3 is CSVVKGRQPYSNQPQHF. CDR3 nucleotide sequence: TGCAGCGTTGTGAAGGGTCGCCAACCATATAGCAATCAGCCCCAGCATTTT. This chain uses TRBV29-1 with TRBJ1-5; D gene uncertain. CDR1 is SQVTM, CDR2 ANQGSEA, per germline. Trimming shortened V by 4 bases and J by 0 bases, and 19 bases separated the two germline ends. The CDR3 sequence is 17 residues long.

CDR3 in DNA: TGTGCCAGCAGCCAGACCGTCAATGAGCAGTTCTTC. Residues: CASSQTVNEQFF. This chain links TRBV3-1 (or the pseudogene TRBV3-2) with TRBJ2-1; D call uncertain. V was trimmed by 3 bases and J by 6 bases, leaving 6 bases between them. This CDR3 is built from 12 residues. Germline lookup yields CDR1 LGHDT and CDR2 YNNKEL (reference sequence).

This chain's CDR3 is CASSVSRLAGYNEQFF. DNA of the CDR3: TGTGCCAGCAGTGTGTCTCGTCTAGCGGGATACAATGAGCAGTTCTTC. V is TRBV2 and J is TRBJ2-1; TRBD2 matches 9 bases. Per germline, CDR1 SNHLY and CDR2 FYNNEI. Losses at the gene ends were 4 bases for V and 4 bases for J; bases not matched to a gene: 8. The CDR3 consists of 16 residues.

This clone came up a few times. The genes are TRBV7-2 and TRBJ2-7, with 13 bases fitting TRBD2. This CDR3 is built from 16 residues. Trimming at V came to 5 bases and at J to 1 base, leaving 5 bases not matched to a gene. Germline V CDR1 and CDR2: SGHTA, FQGNSA. CDR3 region: CASSLRTSGRSYEQYF. The CDR3 DNA is TGTGCCAGCAGCCTCCGGACTAGCGGGAGATCCTACGAGCAGTACTTC.